This TCR beta chain was captured by sequencing in a study of T cell responses to AZD1222 COVID-19 vaccine. Overall study findings and caveats: Spike-specific TCR breadth rose after two AZD1222 doses, and depth rose as well. The peak T cell response came first, and repertoires were sampled only after it. Clonal diversity was possibly underestimated, and white British individuals and females predominated among donors.

TCRdb keeps only in-frame clones here, not all; method: immunoSEQ multiplex PCR. Of 170,000 or so clones in the sample, about 93% were seen once. This CDR3 has 11 amino acids. The germline V and J ends were trimmed by 7 bases and 14 bases, with 12 bases remaining between them. Germline lookup yields CDR1 MDHEN and CDR2 SYDVKM. This clone was seen a single time. The target antigen is unknown. The gene calls are TRBV28 and TRBJ1-6; tentative D call: TRBD1 (5 bases). This TCR was sampled from an adult who received the MenACWY meningococcal vaccine as a control. Sample: peripheral blood, taken 28 days after the second dose of the MenACWY control vaccine. CDR3 sequence: CASIARGSLHF. CDR3 DNA: TGTGCCAGCATAGCGAGGGGATCCCTCCACTTT.